This entry lists 32 T cell receptor beta chains sequenced from one sample in a study of blood T cell repertoires in COVID-19. Data came from immunoSEQ multiplex PCR; TCRdb stores just in-frame clones and leaves some out. The sample records some 90,000 clones, 75% to 85% being singletons. The sample was peripheral blood. The receptors were sampled from a human donor in a cohort sampled during active COVID-19.

This clone was detected only once. The chain carries TRBV7-2 and TRBJ2-7, with TRBD2 as a possible D gene (5 bases). Looked up from germline, CDR1 is SGHTA and CDR2 is FQGNSA. V was shortened by 6 bases and J by 6 bases, with 18 bases between the two germline ends. The CDR3 is 14 amino acids. For the CDR3, the DNA is TGTGCCAGCAGTGGACTGGTTGGTGGTTCCGAGCAGTACTTC. Protein sequence: CASSGLVGGSEQYF. The complete variable domain, with remaining parts taken from reference TRBV7-2 and TRBJ2-7, reads GAGVSQSPSNKVTEKGKDVELRCDPISGHTALYWYRQSLGQGLEFLIYFQGNSAPDKSGLPSDRFSAERTGGSVSTLTIQRTQQEDSAVYLCASSGLVGGSEQYFGPGTRLTVT.

Comments on this clone: The junction does not match germline at one end; this may be a read error. This sequence joins TRBV11-3 and TRBJ1-1; D uncertain. Germline CDR1 reads SGHNT; CDR2 reads YENEEA. The CDR3 has 13 residues. The CDR3 here is CASSLGQNAEAFF. In nucleotides, the CDR3 is TGTGCCAGCAGCTTAGGTCAGAACGCTGAAGCTTTCTTT.

This rearrangement joins TRBV3-1 (or the pseudogene TRBV3-2) to TRBJ1-1; D gene ambiguous. The CDR3 is made up of 12 amino acids. The germline V gene encodes CDR1 LGHDT and CDR2 YNNKEL (reference sequence). V was pared by 1 base and J by 10 bases, with 10 bases between. The CDR3 protein is CASSQASGRAFF. The CDR3, as DNA: TGTGCCAGCAGCCAAGCTTCGGGGAGAGCTTTCTTT.

The V gene is TRBV9, the J gene TRBJ2-7; no reliable D call. Germline lookup yields CDR1 SGDLS and CDR2 YYNGEE. V was clipped by 0 bases and J by 5 bases, with 15 bases between them. The CDR3 length is 15 residues. The chain's CDR3 is CASSVGLGPLNEQYF. CDR3 nucleotide sequence: TGTGCCAGCAGCGTAGGGCTGGGCCCCCTTAACGAGCAGTACTTC.

This clone occurred a few times. V is TRBV18 and J is TRBJ1-5; 9 nucleotides match TRBD1. V lost 2 bases to trimming and J lost 1 base; unmatched junction nucleotides: 3. This CDR3 region has 16 residues. Germline V gene sequence: CDR1 KGHSH, CDR2 LQKENI. The CDR3 region is CASSPSDRGSNQPQHF. The CDR3 nucleotides read TGTGCCAGCTCACCATCGGACAGGGGAAGCAATCAGCCCCAGCATTTT. The variable domain in full, completed from reference TRBV18 and TRBJ1-5, reads NAGVMQNPRHLVRRRGQEARLRCSPMKGHSHVYWYRQLPEEGLKFMVYLQKENIIDESGMPKERFSAEFPKEGPSILRIQQVVRGDSAAYFCASSPSDRGSNQPQHFGDGTRLSIL.

The J gene is TRBJ2-7, the V gene TRBV7-6, with TRBD2 matching over 8 bases. Per germline, CDR1 SGHVS and CDR2 FNYEAQ. This CDR3 is 17 amino acids long. With 6 bases clipped from V and 2 bases from J, the junction kept 15 bases outside the gene matches. CDR3 region: CASSYSGAKGSAYEQYF. In DNA, the CDR3 is TGTGCCAGCAGTTATAGCGGGGCGAAGGGCTCCGCCTACGAGCAGTACTTC.

V gene TRBV12-3 or TRBV12-4 combines with J gene TRBJ2-5; maybe TRBD2 (6 bases). V lost 6 bases, J lost 5 bases, and 13 bases lay in between. The CDR3 contains 13 residues. As DNA, the CDR3 is TGTGCCAGCAGACTTGGGGGGAGGGAGACCCAGTACTTC. This translates into CASRLGGRETQYF.

This clone showed up just once. This chain joins TRBV11-2 and TRBJ2-6; D call uncertain. Trimming removed 4 bases from V and 1 base from J, with 5 bases in between. This CDR3 has 14 amino acids. Germline V gives CDR1 SGHAT, CDR2 FQNNGV. The CDR3 DNA is TGTGCCAGCAGCTACCAGTCTGGGGCCAACGTCCTGACTTTC. This translates into CASSYQSGANVLTF.

V gene TRBV27 combines with J gene TRBJ2-2, with TRBD1 matching over 7 bases. This CDR3 contains 15 residues. Germline loops: CDR1 MNHEY, CDR2 SMNVEV (reference sequence). Trimming cost V 8 bases and J 2 bases; bases outside gene matches: 8. As DNA, the CDR3 is TGTGCCAGCGGTAAACAGGGGATCAACACCGGGGAGCTGTTTTTT. It is translated as CASGKQGINTGELFF.

The V gene is TRBV6-2 or TRBV6-3, the J gene TRBJ2-7, with TRBD1 matching 7 bases. Looked up from germline, CDR1 is MNHEY and CDR2 is SVGEGT. The CDR3 length is 14 residues. The V gene end was trimmed by 4 bases and the J gene end by 4 bases; junction bases not matched to a gene: 7. In DNA, the CDR3 is TGTGCCAGCAGTTCCCCGGACAGGCTATACGAGCAGTACTTC. Encoded protein: CASSSPDRLYEQYF.

The chain recombines TRBV18 with TRBJ2-7; 10 positions agree with TRBD1. CDR1 is KGHSH, CDR2 LQKENI, per germline. This CDR3 contains 17 residues. Trimming removed 1 base from V and 4 bases from J; junction bases left unmatched: 10. CDR3 region: CASSPQRTGGFLYEQYF. Here the CDR3 DNA reads TGTGCCAGCTCACCACAGAGGACAGGGGGTTTCCTATACGAGCAGTACTTC.

Only a few counts were recorded for this clone. The rearrangement joins TRBV30 to TRBJ2-2, with D perhaps matching TRBD2 (5 bases). The V gene's germline CDR1 is GTSNPN and CDR2 SVGIG (reference sequence). The CDR3 spans 14 residues. Trimming shortened V by 4 bases and J by 0 bases, and 9 bases separated the two germline ends. The CDR3 DNA sequence: TGTGCCTGGAACGAGGGATCGAACACCGGGGAGCTGTTTTTT. This translates into CAWNEGSNTGELFF.

The count of this clone is one. The chain uses TRBV7-9 and TRBJ1-5; D not resolved. CDR1 SEHNR and CDR2 FQNEAQ come from the germline V gene (reference sequence). The CDR3 covers 14 residues. Trimming took 7 bases from V and 2 from J, leaving 12 bases between them. The CDR3 DNA is TGTGCCAGCACCCAGGCCGGGGGCAATCAGCCCCAGCATTTT. Amino acid sequence: CASTQAGGNQPQHF.

The chain combines TRBV10-3 with TRBJ1-5; 8 bases fit TRBD1. This CDR3 comprises 14 residues. V lost 6 bases and J lost 2; bases outside the gene matches: 3. From germline, CDR1 is ENHRY and CDR2 SYGVKD. CDR3 sequence: CAISQGAGNQPQHF. The CDR3 DNA reads TGTGCCATCAGCCAGGGGGCGGGCAATCAGCCCCAGCATTTT.

This clone was observed a single time. This may stem from a read error, because a much larger clone lies one nucleotide away. The chain is built from TRBV10-2 and TRBJ1-5; D possibly corresponds to TRBD1 (5 bases). V was pared by 5 bases and J by 2 bases, with 7 bases between. Germline V gene sequence: CDR1 WSHSY, CDR2 SAAADI. This CDR3 comprises 13 residues. The DNA for the CDR3 is TGCGCCAGCAGTATACAGGGCAATCAGCCCCAGCATTTT. As protein: CASSIQGNQPQHF.

V is TRBV5-6 and J is TRBJ1-3; weak D call: TRBD1 (5 bases). Trimming pared 4 bases from V and 4 bases from J, leaving 21 bases between. Germline CDR1 reads SGHDT; CDR2 reads YYEEEE. This CDR3 spans 17 amino acids. CDR3 sequence: CASSGRDYGVSGNTIYF. CDR3 DNA: TGTGCCAGCAGCGGCCGGGACTACGGGGTGTCCGGAAACACCATATATTTT. Filled out from reference TRBV5-6 and TRBJ1-3, the complete variable domain reads DAGVTQSPTHLIKTRGQQVTLRCSPKSGHDTVSWYQQALGQGPQFIFQYYEEEERQRGNFPDRFSGHQFPNYSSELNVNALLLGDSALYLCASSGRDYGVSGNTIYFGEGSWLTVV.

In this sample, this clone turned up a few times. V is TRBV27 and J is TRBJ2-2, with TRBD1 as a possible D gene (6 bases). There are 14 residues in the CDR3. Trimming pared 4 bases from V and 5 bases from J, leaving 11 bases between. Germline V gene sequence: CDR1 MNHEY, CDR2 SMNVEV (reference sequence). The chain's CDR3 is CASSWYRATGELFF. The CDR3 nucleotides are TGTGCCAGCAGTTGGTACAGGGCGACCGGGGAGCTGTTTTTT.

The chain couples TRBV7-2 to TRBJ2-6; 11 positions match TRBD2. Germline CDR1 and CDR2: SGHTA and FQGNSA. The CDR3 runs 16 residues. The J segment lost 2 bases and the V segment lost 11 bases, leaving 8 bases of the junction unmatched. In nucleotides, the CDR3 is TGTGCCCACACCACTAGCGGGAGTACTGGGGCCAACGTCCTGACTTTC. Translation gives CAHTTSGSTGANVLTF. The complete variable domain, with remaining parts taken from reference TRBV7-2 and TRBJ2-6, reads GAGVSQSPSNKVTEKGKDVELRCDPISGHTALYWYRQSLGQGLEFLIYFQGNSAPDKSGLPSDRFSAERTGGSVSTLTIQRTQQEDSAVYLCAHTTSGSTGANVLTFGAGSRLTVL.

The chain employs TRBV3-1 (or the pseudogene TRBV3-2) and TRBJ1-2; no clear D gene. This CDR3 spans 13 amino acids. Germline CDR1 LGHDT, CDR2 YNNKEL (reference sequence). With 4 bases removed from V and 8 bases from J, the gap between germline ends came to 14 bases. CDR3: CASSLPGGWGYTF. As DNA, the CDR3 is TGTGCCAGCAGCCTCCCGGGAGGGTGGGGCTACACCTTC.

This clone turned up a few times. The V and J genes are TRBV3-1 (or the pseudogene TRBV3-2) and TRBJ1-1, with D uncertain. Germline V gives CDR1 LGHDT, CDR2 YNNKEL (reference sequence). V was pared by 0 bases and J by 7 bases, with 12 bases between. The CDR3 contains 14 residues. CDR3 DNA: TGTGCCAGCAGCCAAGAATCGAGCGAAAATGAAGCTTTCTTT. This gives the protein CASSQESSENEAFF.

This clone was observed a single time. The chain combines TRBV6-5 with TRBJ2-7; 8 bases are shared with TRBD1. Per the germline V gene, CDR1 is MNHEY and CDR2 is SVGAGI. This CDR3 is 11 amino acids long. V shed 5 bases, J shed 7 bases, and the junction held 1 base outside the gene matches. The CDR3 protein is CASSRTGEQYF. CDR3 nucleotides: TGTGCCAGCAGTCGGACAGGGGAGCAGTACTTC.

This clone turned up a few times. V is TRBV28 and J is TRBJ1-2; 9 bases fit TRBD1. In germline, CDR1 is MDHEN, CDR2 SYDVKM. Germline trimming cut 10 bases from V and 2 bases from J; bases unmatched to any gene: 2. The CDR3 has 12 amino acids. The CDR3 is CATDRGNYGYTF. As DNA, the CDR3 is TGTGCCACGGACAGGGGCAACTATGGCTACACCTTC.

This clone was detected only a few times. The V call is TRBV7-7, the J call TRBJ2-3; a weak D match, TRBD2 (6 bases). CDR3 length equals 15 residues. The germline gives CDR1 SSHAT, CDR2 FNYEAQ (reference sequence). V gave up 8 bases and J gave up 5 bases, with 20 bases separating them. Here the CDR3 reads CASSRGGGSVDTQYF. CDR3 bases: TGTGCCAGCTCGCGGGGAGGAGGGAGTGTAGATACGCAGTATTTT.

The rearrangement joins TRBV28 to TRBJ2-7, with D possibly matching TRBD2 (6 bases). The CDR3 extends over 14 amino acids. Germline V lookup: CDR1 MDHEN, CDR2 SYDVKM. V shed 7 bases and J shed 2 bases, with 15 bases lying between them. The CDR3 sequence: CASIPGLSTYEQYF. DNA of the CDR3: TGTGCCAGCATCCCGGGACTCTCCACCTACGAGCAGTACTTC. The variable domain in full, with the rest retrieved from reference TRBV28 and TRBJ2-7, is DVKVTQSSRYLVKRTGEKVFLECVQDMDHENMFWYRQDPGLGLRLIYFSYDVKMKEKGDIPEGYSVSREKKERFSLILESASTNQTSMYLCASIPGLSTYEQYFGPGTRLTVT.

This clone was picked up one time. This rearrangement joins TRBV6-1 to TRBJ2-7, with D unresolved. There are 16 residues in the CDR3. Germline V CDR1 and CDR2: MNHNS, SASEGT. V was pared by 0 bases and J by 2 bases, with 14 bases between. The CDR3 DNA follows: TGTGCCAGCAGTGAAGCGCATGGGCAGAGCACCTACGAGCAGTACTTC. Translated, it gives CASSEAHGQSTYEQYF.

V and J are TRBV5-1 and TRBJ2-7; a possible D gene is TRBD1 (5 bases). The length of the CDR3 is 11 residues. Trimming left V 4 bases short and J 6 bases short, with 8 bases between. Germline CDR1 is SGHRS and CDR2 is YFSETQ. CDR3 coding DNA: TGCGCCAGCAGCCAGGGTGGCGAGCAGTACTTC. Residues: CASSQGGEQYF. The full variable domain, rest sourced from reference TRBV5-1 and TRBJ2-7, is KAGVTQTPRYLIKTRGQQVTLSCSPISGHRSVSWYQQTPGQGLQFLFEYFSETQRNKGNFPGRFSGRQFSNSRSEMNVSTLELGDSALYLCASSQGGEQYFGPGTRLTVT.

The chain couples TRBV11-2 to TRBJ1-2, with TRBD1 identical over 7 bases. CDR1 and CDR2 from the germline V gene are SGHAT and FQNNGV. V lost 7 bases and J lost 3; bases outside the gene matches: 17. This CDR3 is 17 amino acids long. The CDR3: CASTPEGQKTKDYGYTF. The CDR3 nucleotides read TGTGCCAGCACCCCAGAGGGACAGAAGACCAAGGACTATGGCTACACCTTC.

V is TRBV6-1 and J is TRBJ2-7, with 7 bases fitting TRBD2. CDR3 length: 16 residues. The germline gives CDR1 MNHNS, CDR2 SASEGT. Trimming at V came to 0 bases and at J to 0 bases, leaving 5 bases not matched to a gene. This CDR3 reads CASSEAGQRGSYEQYF. The CDR3 bases are TGTGCCAGCAGTGAAGCGGGGCAGCGGGGCTCCTACGAGCAGTACTTC.

The chain couples TRBV24-1 to TRBJ2-1, with 12 bases aligning to TRBD2. Trimming removed 6 bases from V and 7 bases from J; junction bases left unmatched: 6. Germline V CDR1 and CDR2: KGHDR, SFDVKD. CDR3 length equals 15 residues. DNA of the CDR3: TGTGCCACCAGTCAACCTAGCGGGAGGGGTAATGAGCAGTTCTTC. As protein: CATSQPSGRGNEQFF.

This clone was counted a single time. The chain joins TRBV5-1 to TRBJ2-5; 10 bases are shared with TRBD1. This CDR3 has 14 amino acids. The germline V gene has CDR1 SGHRS and CDR2 YFSETQ. The J segment lost 4 bases and the V segment lost 4 bases, leaving 4 bases of the junction unmatched. In DNA form, the CDR3 reads TGCGCCAGCAGCCTGACAGGGGGCGTAGAGACCCAGTACTTC. It specifies CASSLTGGVETQYF.

The count of this clone is one. The gene calls are TRBV27 and TRBJ1-3, with D perhaps matching TRBD1 (6 bases). Trimming took off 2 bases at V and 4 bases at J, with 9 bases between the two ends. The CDR3 spans 14 residues. Germline V gives CDR1 MNHEY, CDR2 SMNVEV (reference sequence). CDR3: CASSLSGTGNTIYF. As DNA, the CDR3 is TGTGCCAGCAGTTTAAGTGGGACAGGAAACACCATATATTTT.

The gene calls are TRBV9 and TRBJ2-7; 15 nucleotides match TRBD2. V lost 3 bases, J lost 7 bases, and 2 bases stayed unmatched. The CDR3 loop spans 14 amino acids. CDR1 SGDLS and CDR2 YYNGEE come from the germline V gene. The CDR3 sequence is CASSGTSGRGEQYF. In nucleotides, the CDR3 is TGTGCCAGCAGCGGGACTAGCGGGAGGGGAGAGCAGTACTTC.